This T cell receptor (beta chain) was sequenced for a study of T cell responses to AZD1222 COVID-19 vaccine. Study-wide results and limits: The donors showed a predominance of white British ancestry and of females, with possible underestimation of clonal diversity.

TCRdb keeps only in-frame clones here, not all; method: immunoSEQ multiplex PCR. The repertoire holds nearly 110,000 clones, with about 85% as singletons. Turning to this clone: The antigen is unknown.

CDR1 SQVTM and CDR2 ANQGSEA come from the germline V gene. V lost 4 bases, J lost 3 bases, and 5 bases stayed unmatched. The CDR3 runs 13 residues. The sequenced sample was peripheral blood, obtained on day 0 of AZD1222 vaccination. The chain links TRBV29-1 to TRBJ1-2; 7 nucleotides match TRBD1. This sequence was found in an adult in good health. The CDR3, as DNA: TGCAGCGTTGGGGAGGGGGCAGACTATGGCTACACCTTC. Translating gives CSVGEGADYGYTF. Using reference TRBV29-1 and TRBJ1-2 for the parts outside the CDR3, the full variable domain is SAVISQKPSRDICQRGTSLTIQCQVDSQVTMMFWYRQQPGQSLTLIATANQGSEATYESGFVIDKFPISRPNLTFSTLTVSNMSPEDSSIYLCSVGEGADYGYTFGSGTRLTVV.